These 21 T cell receptor beta chains came from one sample sequenced in a study of identical twins. TCRdb re-derived calls from the 5' RACE reads in MiXCR, one entry per CDR3 protein. The sample has 400,000 to 550,000 distinct CDR3 sequences; under 25% are singletons. The same data also went into a second study, on T cells expressing NK-cell markers.

Sequencing was done on a sample of CD4+ T cells sorted from blood. The source is a woman between 18 and 30 years old in good health.

There are a few counts of this clonotype. This chain joins TRBV20-1 and TRBJ2-1; D gene unclear. The V gene's germline CDR1 is DFQATT and CDR2 SNEGSKA (reference sequence). The V gene lost 3 bases and the J gene lost 5 bases, with 8 bases spanning the gap. This CDR3 spans 12 amino acids. The CDR3 reads CSARDHNNEQFF. CDR3 in DNA: TGCAGTGCTAGGGACCACAACAATGAGCAGTTCTTC.

This clonotype was counted a single time. The V and J genes are TRBV3-1 and TRBJ2-7, with a possible D match to TRBD2 (6 bases). The CDR3 runs to 18 residues. The germline gives CDR1 LGHDT, CDR2 YNNKEL (reference sequence). V lost 0 bases and J 1 base, leaving 19 bases between the germline ends. CDR3 sequence: CASSQDNGPWDSSYEQYF. As DNA, the CDR3 is TGTGCCAGCAGCCAAGATAATGGCCCCTGGGACTCGTCCTACGAGCAGTACTTC.

The J gene is TRBJ2-7, the V gene TRBV10-3; tentative D call: TRBD2 (6 bases). CDR3 length equals 13 residues. Germline V lookup: CDR1 ENHRY, CDR2 SYGVKD. The V gene lost 3 bases and the J gene lost 3 bases, with 9 bases spanning the gap. This CDR3 reads CAISESGDYEQYF. CDR3 in DNA: TGTGCCATCAGTGAATCGGGGGACTACGAGCAGTACTTC.

The rearrangement uses TRBV18 and TRBJ1-1; the match to TRBD1 covers 9 bases. The CDR3 has 15 amino acids. The trim removed 3 bases at V and 11 bases at J, leaving 13 bases unmatched. The germline V gene encodes CDR1 KGHSH and CDR2 LQKENI. In nucleotides, the CDR3 is TGTGCCAGCTCACCCCAGGACAGGGGAAGGGGGTTGGCTTTCTTT. This gives the protein CASSPQDRGRGLAFF.

The rearrangement uses TRBV20-1 and TRBJ2-1, with D unresolved. V was shortened by 0 bases and J by 5 bases, with 14 bases between the two germline ends. The germline CDR1 and CDR2 sequences are DFQATT and SNEGSKA (reference sequence). The CDR3 is 15 amino acids. As DNA, the CDR3 is TGCAGTGCTAGAGATGCAAGGGCGATGAACAATGAGCAGTTCTTC. Protein: CSARDARAMNNEQFF.

This sequence joins TRBV7-9 and TRBJ2-2; D is unclear. The ends were cut back, 0 bases at V and 7 bases at J, with 6 bases in the middle. Germline loops: CDR1 SEHNR, CDR2 FQNEAQ (reference sequence). This CDR3 has 13 amino acids. The chain's CDR3 is CASSLAGGGELFF. In DNA, the CDR3 is TGTGCCAGCAGCTTAGCCGGTGGCGGGGAGCTGTTTTTT.

This clonotype showed up just a few times. The chain recombines TRBV5-1 with TRBJ1-4; no clear D gene. The CDR3 extends over 14 amino acids. Germline-derived CDR1 and CDR2 are SGHRS and YFSETQ. Trimming took 4 bases from V and 8 from J, leaving 15 bases between them. CDR3 protein: CASSEGRWGEKLFF. The CDR3 DNA reads as TGCGCCAGCAGCGAAGGACGGTGGGGAGAAAAACTGTTTTTT.

The chain couples TRBV20-1 to TRBJ2-1; tentatively, D is TRBD1 or TRBD2 (5 bases each). Per germline, CDR1 DFQATT and CDR2 SNEGSKA (reference sequence). CDR3 length equals 12 residues. Trimming removed 5 bases from V and 9 bases from J, with 14 bases in between. CDR3 in DNA: TGCAGTGCTGAACGGGACGTCGCTGAGCAGTTCTTC. Its translation is CSAERDVAEQFF.

This clonotype was picked up a small number of times. The chain uses TRBV7-2 and TRBJ2-3; TRBD2 matches at 11 bases. Unmatched junction bases numbered 6, after V lost 4 bases and J lost 3 bases. CDR1 and CDR2 from the germline V gene are SGHTA and FQGNSA. CDR3 size: 16 residues. The CDR3 spells CASSSLAGVVTDTQYF. CDR3 bases: TGTGCCAGCAGCTCACTAGCGGGAGTCGTAACAGATACGCAGTATTTT.

This clonotype was seen repeatedly, ten times or more. The V gene is TRBV20-1, the J gene TRBJ1-1; a weak D match, TRBD1 (5 bases). The length of the CDR3 is 14 residues. Germline CDR1 and CDR2: DFQATT and SNEGSKA (reference sequence). V was shortened by 3 bases and J by 6 bases, with 17 bases between the two germline ends. The CDR3 bases are TGCAGTGCTAGCCCCGGGACGGCTAAGGCTGAAGCTTTCTTT. Its translation is CSASPGTAKAEAFF.

This clonotype was counted a few times. The gene calls are TRBV7-2 and TRBJ2-7; tentatively, D is TRBD1 (6 bases). V was shortened by 5 bases and J by 5 bases, with 16 bases between the two germline ends. The CDR3 runs to 14 residues. CDR1 SGHTA and CDR2 FQGNSA come from the germline V gene. Here the CDR3 DNA reads TGTGCCAGCAGCGCCTCCGGGACAACGAACGAGCAGTACTTC. As protein: CASSASGTTNEQYF.

There are a few counts of this clonotype. The CDR3 loop is CASSLVIREEQFF. CDR3 sequence (DNA): TGTGCCAGCAGCTTAGTTATCCGCGAGGAGCAGTTCTTC. The chain combines TRBV7-2 with TRBJ2-1, with D unclear. V lost 1 base and J lost 10, with 11 bases in between. This CDR3 is built from 13 residues. Germline CDR1 and CDR2: SGHTA and FQGNSA.

This clonotype was seen a few times. V and J are TRBV20-1 and TRBJ2-7; 12 bases match TRBD2. Unmatched junction bases numbered 3, after V lost 6 bases and J lost 3 bases. The CDR3 covers 13 residues. Germline values: CDR1 DFQATT, CDR2 SNEGSKA (reference sequence). CDR3 sequence (DNA): TGCAGTGCGACACTAGCGGGAGGCTACGAGCAGTACTTC. It specifies CSATLAGGYEQYF.

The chain couples TRBV11-2 to TRBJ2-1; no reliable D call. The germline V gene has CDR1 SGHAT and CDR2 FQNNGV. The CDR3 has 14 residues. The V gene lost 5 bases and the J gene lost 8 bases, with 16 bases spanning the gap. The CDR3 region is CASSRDRSFDEQFF. As DNA, the CDR3 is TGTGCCAGCAGCCGAGATCGGTCATTTGATGAGCAGTTCTTC.

This sequence joins TRBV20-1 and TRBJ2-1, with TRBD1 identical over 7 bases. The germline gives CDR1 DFQATT, CDR2 SNEGSKA (reference sequence). The CDR3 is made up of 14 amino acids. V was pared by 6 bases and J by 0 bases, with 5 bases of the junction left unmatched. The CDR3 protein is CSATQGDSYNEQFF. Here the CDR3 DNA reads TGCAGTGCCACTCAGGGGGACTCCTACAATGAGCAGTTCTTC.

The J gene is TRBJ1-6, the V gene TRBV7-2; D not certain. Germline CDR1 reads SGHTA; CDR2 reads FQGNSA. V gave up 1 base and J gave up 9 bases, with 13 bases separating them. CDR3 length: 15 amino acids. The CDR3 spells CASSLDVGYSSPLHF. As DNA, the CDR3 is TGTGCCAGCAGCTTAGACGTAGGGTACAGTTCACCCCTCCACTTT. Looking up the rest from reference TRBV7-2 and TRBJ1-6 gives the full variable domain: GAGVSQSPSNKVTEKGKDVELRCDPISGHTALYWYRQSLGQGLEFLIYFQGNSAPDKSGLPSDRFSAERTGGSVSTLTIQRTQQEDSAVYLCASSLDVGYSSPLHFGNGTRLTVT.

The chain employs TRBV5-1 and TRBJ2-6; no clear D gene. The V end lost 4 bases, the J end lost 2 bases, and 10 bases lay between the germline ends. There are 15 residues in the CDR3. Per germline, CDR1 SGHRS and CDR2 YFSETQ. For the CDR3, the DNA is TGCGCCAGCAGCCCCGGTGAGGCTGGGGCCAACGTCCTGACTTTC. Its protein product is CASSPGEAGANVLTF.

The chain uses TRBV12-3 or TRBV12-4 and TRBJ1-2, with unresolved D. The ends were cut back, 4 bases at V and 7 bases at J, with 10 bases in the middle. The CDR3 loop spans 12 amino acids. The CDR3 DNA reads as TGTGCCAGCAGTTGGACCCACAGTGGCTACACCTTC. Protein product: CASSWTHSGYTF.

This sequence joins TRBV20-1 and TRBJ2-5; the match to TRBD1 covers 8 bases. The V and J ends lost 5 bases and 3 bases, in that order; junction bases with no gene match: 17. The V gene's germline CDR1 is DFQATT and CDR2 SNEGSKA (reference sequence). The CDR3 totals 17 residues. Written as DNA, the CDR3 is TGCAGTGCTTACGGGGCCCAAGGGGCAGGGGGCGAAGAGACCCAGTACTTC. It yields the protein CSAYGAQGAGGEETQYF.

This clonotype was recorded a few times. The gene calls are TRBV20-1 and TRBJ1-1, with D possibly matching TRBD1 (5 bases). Looked up from germline, CDR1 is DFQATT and CDR2 is SNEGSKA (reference sequence). The V and J ends lost 5 bases and 11 bases respectively, with 15 bases between them. CDR3 length equals 11 residues. CDR3 sequence reads: CSASGPGRAFF. CDR3 sequence (DNA): TGCAGTGCTTCGGGCCCAGGGAGGGCTTTCTTT.

Many counts were recorded for this clonotype. The chain couples TRBV9 to TRBJ1-1; D is possibly TRBD1 (5 bases). This CDR3 region has 14 residues. Germline V gene data show CDR1 as SGDLS and CDR2 as YYNGEE. Trimming removed 4 bases from V and 0 bases from J, with 10 bases in between. CDR3 in DNA: TGTGCCAGCAGCCTGCGGGGCTTGAACACTGAAGCTTTCTTT. The encoded protein is CASSLRGLNTEAFF.